These 11 T cell receptor beta chains were sequenced from one sample in a study of memory CD4+ T cells and cytomegalovirus serostatus. Libraries were prepared by immunoSEQ multiplex PCR; TCRdb keeps only in-frame clonotypes and omits some of them. The sample includes 30,000 to 40,000 clones, around 74% of them seen just once. Single viable CD3+CD4+CD8-CD45RO+ cells were sorted as the memory CD4+ T cells. Specimen: memory CD4+ T cells from blood. Receptors were obtained from an adult in good health and CMV-seronegative. Some clones in this sample may be carry-over from other donors' samples.

V and J are TRBV7-6 and TRBJ2-5; D unclear. The CDR3 is 14 amino acids. Trimming stripped 1 base from V and 7 bases from J, with 13 bases between. Germline V gives CDR1 SGHVS, CDR2 FNYEAQ. DNA for the CDR3: TGTGCCAGCAGCTTAGACAAACCGCCCGTGACCCAGTACTTC. Amino acid sequence: CASSLDKPPVTQYF.

The V gene is TRBV6-6, the J gene TRBJ2-3, with 8 nucleotides matching TRBD2. CDR3 length: 16 residues. Germline V CDR1 and CDR2: MNHNY, SVGAGI (reference sequence). V lost 4 bases, J lost 4 bases, and 10 bases stayed unmatched. CDR3 sequence (DNA): TGTGCCAGCAGTTCCACCGAGAGCGGGGGTTCAGATACGCAGTATTTT. This gives the protein CASSSTESGGSDTQYF.

The CDR3 nucleotides are TGCAGCGCCAAGGGTGTCCAGTGGGGAAACACCATATATTTT. Its translation is CSAKGVQWGNTIYF. V usage is TRBV29-1 and J usage is TRBJ1-3, with D unresolved. CDR1 is SQVTM, CDR2 ANQGSEA, per germline. Trimming took 7 bases from V and 4 from J, leaving 17 bases between them. The CDR3 has 14 residues.

The chain links TRBV30 to TRBJ1-6; D is ambiguous. CDR1 and CDR2 (germline): GTSNPN, SVGIG (reference sequence). This CDR3 is built from 16 residues. V lost 0 bases and J 0 bases, leaving 9 bases between the germline ends. The CDR3 region has the DNA TGTGCCTGGAGTGTAGGTTATGGCTCCTATAATTCACCCCTCCACTTT. Amino acid sequence: CAWSVGYGSYNSPLHF. Together with reference TRBV30 and TRBJ1-6, the CDR3 gives the full variable domain: SQTIHQWPATLVQPVGSPLSLECTVEGTSNPNLYWYRQAAGRGLQLLFYSVGIGQISSEVPQNLSASRPQDRQFILSSKKLLLSDSGFYLCAWSVGYGSYNSPLHFGNGTRLTVT.

This clone came up a few times. The rearrangement uses TRBV7-2 and TRBJ2-7, with TRBD1 identical over 8 bases. Germline lookup yields CDR1 SGHTA and CDR2 FQGNSA. The V and J ends lost 3 bases and 2 bases, in that order; junction bases with no gene match: 6. The CDR3 sequence is 15 residues long. The CDR3 region has the DNA TGTGCCAGCAGCTTCAGGGAACAGGGGGCCTACGAGCAGTACTTC. Protein product: CASSFREQGAYEQYF. The variable domain in full, with the rest retrieved from reference TRBV7-2 and TRBJ2-7, is GAGVSQSPSNKVTEKGKDVELRCDPISGHTALYWYRQSLGQGLEFLIYFQGNSAPDKSGLPSDRFSAERTGGSVSTLTIQRTQQEDSAVYLCASSFREQGAYEQYFGPGTRLTVT.

The chain combines TRBV5-4 with TRBJ1-1; 10 nucleotides agree with TRBD1. This CDR3 has 14 amino acids. V shed 4 bases and J 1 base; nucleotides not matched to a gene: 1. Germline assignment: CDR1 SGHNT and CDR2 YYREEE (reference sequence). The CDR3 DNA reads TGTGCCAGCAGCCGGGACAGGGGGAACACTGAAGCTTTCTTT. This codes for CASSRDRGNTEAFF.

This clone was seen a single time. V gene TRBV5-1 combines with J gene TRBJ1-3; D is unclear. The ends were cut back, 4 bases at V and 0 bases at J, with 11 bases in the middle. From germline, CDR1 is SGHRS and CDR2 YFSETQ. This CDR3 spans 15 amino acids. Here the CDR3 reads CASSRDGSSGNTIYF. CDR3 nucleotide sequence: TGCGCCAGCAGCCGCGACGGATCCTCTGGAAACACCATATATTTT. The complete variable domain, with remaining parts taken from reference TRBV5-1 and TRBJ1-3, reads KAGVTQTPRYLIKTRGQQVTLSCSPISGHRSVSWYQQTPGQGLQFLFEYFSETQRNKGNFPGRFSGRQFSNSRSEMNVSTLELGDSALYLCASSRDGSSGNTIYFGEGSWLTVV.

This clone came up a few times. V usage is TRBV7-2 and J usage is TRBJ1-3; 7 bases are a match to TRBD1. The CDR3 sequence is 16 residues long. The V segment lost 5 bases and the J segment 0 bases; nucleotides outside the gene matches: 7. Germline values: CDR1 SGHTA, CDR2 FQGNSA. The CDR3 protein is CASSRQTGPSGNTIYF. CDR3 DNA: TGTGCCAGCAGCCGTCAGACAGGGCCCTCTGGAAACACCATATATTTT.

The chain couples TRBV6-6 to TRBJ1-6; the match to TRBD1 covers 9 bases. Germline V gene lookup returns CDR1 MNHNY and CDR2 SVGAGI (reference sequence). The CDR3 consists of 15 residues. V lost 4 bases and J lost 6; bases outside the gene matches: 4. The CDR3 protein is CASSSGQGSNSPLHF. The CDR3 DNA reads TGTGCCAGCAGTTCGGGACAGGGAAGTAATTCACCCCTCCACTTT.

The chain employs TRBV6-6 and TRBJ1-1, with TRBD1 matching over 7 bases. CDR1 and CDR2 from the germline V gene are MNHNY and SVGAGI (reference sequence). This CDR3 contains 14 residues. V lost 6 bases, J lost 4 bases, and 8 bases stayed unmatched. In DNA, the CDR3 is TGTGCCAGCAGCTCCGGGACAGTAACCACTGAAGCTTTCTTT. It specifies CASSSGTVTTEAFF.

The CDR3 reads CASSLPGQGTREKLFF. CDR3 nucleotides: TGTGCCAGCAGTTTACCGGGACAGGGAACGAGGGAAAAACTGTTTTTT. The chain links TRBV6-6 to TRBJ1-4, with 9 bases matching TRBD1. Trimming at V came to 4 bases and at J to 8 bases, leaving 11 bases not matched to a gene. The CDR3 has 16 amino acids. Germline V gene lookup returns CDR1 MNHNY and CDR2 SVGAGI (reference sequence).